This T cell receptor (beta chain) came from a study of monozygotic twins with inflammatory bowel disease. Germline V gene data show CDR1 as ENHRY and CDR2 as SYGVKD. This CDR3 comprises 18 residues. The template-switching step introduced UMIs that carried a 6-nucleotide sample barcode. From its re-call of the 5' RACE reads, TCRdb lists each CDR3 protein once, without DNA. The repertoire shows some 130,000 distinct CDR3 sequences; the top ten hold 0.95% to 1.5%. The sequence derives from a human donor with ulcerative colitis or Crohn's disease, or a healthy co-twin of an affected twin (not recorded which). The J gene is TRBJ1-5, the V gene TRBV10-3; the D gene TCRdb calls, TRBD1, cannot be checked with no DNA. The sequencing sample was made of blood. The CDR3 loop reads CAISESMKTGRSNQPQHF.